This paragraph reports one T cell receptor beta chain. Trimming cost V 2 bases and J 3 bases; bases outside gene matches: 4. This CDR3 spans 14 amino acids. Germline V gene data show CDR1 as SGHNT and CDR2 as YYREEE (reference sequence). The protocol was immunoSEQ multiplex PCR, while the TCRdb copy is restricted to in-frame clones and leaves out a portion. This table holds around 180,000 clones, over 75% found once. This sample stems from a study of blood T cell repertoires in COVID-19. Study-level information: Sources were T cells, B-cell-depleted T cells, or PBMCs; the material itself was cDNA or gDNA.

Sequenced material: peripheral blood. This TCR was sampled from a human donor with active or convalescent COVID-19. The donor label of this sample is uncertain. V gene TRBV5-4 combines with J gene TRBJ2-7, with TRBD2 identical over 8 bases. Here the CDR3 DNA reads TGTGCCAGCAGCTTTAAACTAGCGGACTACGAGCAGTACTTC. Translated, it gives CASSFKLADYEQYF.